What follows are 22 T cell receptor beta chains derived from one specimen sequenced in a study of patients with pleural tuberculosis. TCRdb re-called the reads through MiXCR, storing one row per CDR3 protein. This table has some 48,000 distinct CDR3 sequences, 7.3% appearing once. The receptors stem from a human donor with pleural tuberculosis.

The chain has TRBV19 and TRBJ2-5, with unresolved D. V was clipped by 1 base and J by 2 bases, with 2 bases between them. CDR1 LNHDA and CDR2 SQIVND come from the germline V gene (reference sequence). This CDR3 is 12 amino acids long. DNA for the CDR3: TGTGCCAGTAGTATAGGACAAGAGACCCAGTACTTC. This codes for CASSIGQETQYF.

The chain uses TRBV3-1 and TRBJ1-1; maybe TRBD1 (5 bases). Germline V CDR1 and CDR2: LGHDT, YNNKEL (reference sequence). The V end was cut by 2 bases, the J end by 7 bases, with 17 bases between. CDR3 length: 15 amino acids. The CDR3 sequence is CASSQSGTLIGEAFF. The CDR3 bases are TGTGCCAGCAGCCAAAGTGGGACGTTAATCGGTGAAGCTTTCTTT.

This chain links TRBV29-1 with TRBJ2-5, with 8 bases matching TRBD2. Germline V gene lookup returns CDR1 SQVTM and CDR2 ANQGSEA. The V segment lost 4 bases and the J segment 5 bases; nucleotides outside the gene matches: 9. CDR3 size: 14 residues. In DNA, the CDR3 is TGCAGCGTTGCTCGGGGGGGCCGGTTTGAGACCCAGTACTTC. This gives the protein CSVARGGRFETQYF. The full variable domain, rest sourced from reference TRBV29-1 and TRBJ2-5, is SAVISQKPSRDICQRGTSLTIQCQVDSQVTMMFWYRQQPGQSLTLIATANQGSEATYESGFVIDKFPISRPNLTFSTLTVSNMSPEDSSIYLCSVARGGRFETQYFGPGTRLLVL.

This clonotype was found many times. V and J are TRBV14 and TRBJ1-2, with a weak D call TRBD1 (5 bases). The CDR3 covers 15 residues. Germline values: CDR1 SGHDN, CDR2 FVKESK. Trimming removed 1 base from V and 0 bases from J, with 9 bases in between. The CDR3 DNA reads TGTGCCAGCAGCCAAGTTGGGGGTGCTAACTATGGCTACACCTTC. Protein sequence: CASSQVGGANYGYTF.

This clonotype was detected ten times or more. The V and J genes are TRBV11-1 and TRBJ2-3; possibly TRBD2 for D (5 bases). This CDR3 has 14 residues. Per germline, CDR1 SGHAT and CDR2 FQDESV (reference sequence). The V end lost 5 bases, the J end lost 5 bases, and 14 bases lay between the germline ends. CDR3 loop: CASSHPSRGDTQYF. In DNA form, the CDR3 reads TGTGCCAGCAGCCACCCGTCTCGGGGAGATACGCAGTATTTT.

This clonotype was detected ten times or more. The V gene is TRBV12-3 or TRBV12-4, the J gene TRBJ2-1; 7 bases are a match to TRBD2. Losses at the gene ends were 6 bases for V and 2 bases for J; bases not matched to a gene: 7. The CDR3 totals 15 residues. The CDR3 DNA reads as TGTGCCAGCAGCCCACTAAGCGGGGCCTACAATGAGCAGTTCTTC. Translated: CASSPLSGAYNEQFF.

The table lists this clonotype with a few counts. The chain couples TRBV19 to TRBJ2-1, with 7 positions matching TRBD2. The germline gives CDR1 LNHDA, CDR2 SQIVND (reference sequence). CDR3 length: 15 residues. V was pared by 9 bases and J by 7 bases, with 15 bases of the junction left unmatched. CDR3 DNA sequence: TGTGCCAGCCTACCCATAGCGGGTGGAGGAAATGAGCAGTTCTTC. Translated, it gives CASLPIAGGGNEQFF.

There are a few counts of this clonotype. The rearrangement uses TRBV20-1 and TRBJ2-7; 14 bases align to TRBD2. Germline CDR1 reads DFQATT; CDR2 reads SNEGSKA (reference sequence). The J segment lost 6 bases and the V segment lost 3 bases, leaving 4 bases of the junction unmatched. The CDR3 loop spans 14 amino acids. Written as DNA, the CDR3 is TGCAGTGCTAGCCCAGGACTAGCGGGAGGCGAGCAGTACTTC. Amino acid sequence: CSASPGLAGGEQYF.

This clonotype was seen at least ten times. This chain uses TRBV6-1 with TRBJ1-6, with 9 bases fitting TRBD1. The V and J ends lost 0 bases and 13 bases, in that order; junction bases with no gene match: 7. There are 15 residues in the CDR3. Germline CDR1 is MNHNS and CDR2 is SASEGT. CDR3 coding DNA: TGTGCCAGCAGTGAAGCGACAGGGGGACTTTTTCCCCTCCACTTT. Translated, it gives CASSEATGGLFPLHF.

This clonotype was counted at least ten times. The chain employs TRBV6-2 or TRBV6-3 and TRBJ2-5; D unresolved. The germline CDR1 and CDR2 sequences are MNHEY and SVGEGT. The CDR3 is made up of 17 amino acids. Trimming took off 0 bases at V and 6 bases at J, with 20 bases between the two ends. The CDR3 region has the DNA TGTGCCAGCAGTTACTCGAAATCCCAAGGGCGTAGGAAGACCCAGTACTTC. It codes for CASSYSKSQGRRKTQYF.

This clonotype was counted ten times or more. The DNA of the CDR3 is TGCGCCAGCAGCTTGGCGGTGAACACTGAAGCTTTCTTT. It translates to CASSLAVNTEAFF. This sequence joins TRBV5-1 and TRBJ1-1, with unresolved D. CDR3 length equals 13 residues. The V end was cut by 0 bases, the J end by 0 bases, with 3 bases between. Germline lookup yields CDR1 SGHRS and CDR2 YFSETQ.

This clonotype was seen at least ten times. The chain recombines TRBV14 with TRBJ1-1, with unresolved D. The CDR3 sequence is 14 residues long. V dropped 1 base and J dropped 0 bases, with 6 bases sitting between them. Germline-derived CDR1 and CDR2 are SGHDN and FVKESK. The CDR3 loop reads CASSQGHMNTEAFF. CDR3 DNA sequence: TGTGCCAGCAGCCAAGGACACATGAACACTGAAGCTTTCTTT.

In its sample, this clonotype was seen a few times. The chain links TRBV19 to TRBJ1-5; the match to TRBD1 covers 9 bases. The J segment lost 5 bases and the V segment lost 5 bases, leaving 4 bases of the junction unmatched. The germline V gene encodes CDR1 LNHDA and CDR2 SQIVND (reference sequence). The length of the CDR3 is 14 residues. Here the CDR3 reads CASSDRGKHQPQHF. In nucleotides, the CDR3 is TGTGCCAGTAGTGACAGGGGGAAACATCAGCCCCAGCATTTT.

This clonotype has a count of ten or more. This chain links TRBV12-3 or TRBV12-4 with TRBJ1-5; a possible D gene is TRBD1 (6 bases). The CDR3 length is 14 residues. The V end lost 5 bases, the J end lost 7 bases, and 15 bases lay between the germline ends. This chain's CDR3 is CASSLTGLLQPQHF. In nucleotides, the CDR3 is TGTGCCAGCAGTCTAACAGGGTTGTTACAGCCCCAGCATTTT.

This clonotype was observed many times. In DNA form, the CDR3 reads TGTGCCAGCAGGTTGAACAGGGTTAAGACTGAAGCTTTCTTT. It specifies CASRLNRVKTEAFF. The chain uses TRBV12-3 or TRBV12-4 and TRBJ1-1; tentative D call: TRBD1 (6 bases). The CDR3 consists of 14 residues. Trimming removed 6 bases from V and 5 bases from J, with 16 bases in between.

The sample holds many counts of this clonotype. The chain has TRBV10-3 and TRBJ2-5; TRBD1 agrees at 8 bases. CDR3 size: 14 residues. V dropped 2 bases and J dropped 5; count of bases not matched to a gene: 4. CDR1 and CDR2 (germline): ENHRY, SYGVKD. The DNA for the CDR3 is TGTGCCATCAGTGAGAGACAGGGGCCGGAGACCCAGTACTTC. It encodes CAISERQGPETQYF.

This clonotype was detected ten times or more. This chain uses TRBV10-3 with TRBJ1-5, with 7 nucleotides matching TRBD1. The CDR3 has 13 amino acids. The germline V gene has CDR1 ENHRY and CDR2 SYGVKD. After removal of 6 bases from V and 5 bases from J, the junction contained 4 bases not matched to a gene. In nucleotides, the CDR3 is TGTGCCATCAGCGGGACAGTAGATCAGCCCCAGCATTTT. It encodes CAISGTVDQPQHF.

This clonotype occurred many times. The V call is TRBV6-1, the J call TRBJ2-3, with 7 nucleotides matching TRBD1. J was trimmed by 2 bases and V by 7 bases; bases with no gene match: 6. Per germline, CDR1 MNHNS and CDR2 SASEGT. The CDR3 sequence is 14 residues long. The DNA of the CDR3 is TGTGCCAGCACTAAGGGACAGACCACAGATACGCAGTATTTT. Translation: CASTKGQTTDTQYF.

This clonotype was seen ten or more times. The chain's CDR3 is CASSLGQKNSPLHF. The CDR3 region has the DNA TGTGCCAGCAGCTTAGGACAGAAAAATTCACCCCTCCACTTT. The rearrangement links TRBV7-6 to TRBJ1-6; a possible D gene is TRBD1 (5 bases). The V gene lost 1 base and the J gene lost 7 bases, with 8 bases spanning the gap. The CDR3 contains 14 residues. Germline V gene data show CDR1 as SGHVS and CDR2 as FNYEAQ.

This clonotype was found many times. This chain connects TRBV10-3 to TRBJ1-5; no reliable D call. V was pared by 3 bases and J by 5 bases, with 8 bases between. Germline CDR1 and CDR2: ENHRY and SYGVKD. This CDR3 has 13 residues. DNA for the CDR3: TGTGCCATCAGTGAATCGGGTCATCAGCCCCAGCATTTT. Protein product: CAISESGHQPQHF.

This clonotype was counted ten times or more. One end of the junction does not line up with germline, which may come from a read error. V is TRBV6-2 or TRBV6-3 and J is TRBJ2-1; D ambiguous. The germline CDR1 and CDR2 sequences are MNHEY and SVGEGT. This CDR3 is 14 amino acids long. The CDR3 sequence: CANSYSKRGNEQFF. The DNA of the CDR3 is TGTGCCAACAGTTACAGCAAGCGAGGCAATGAGCAGTTCTTC.

This clonotype appeared many times. The V and J genes are TRBV19 and TRBJ1-5; D is ambiguous. V lost 3 bases to trimming and J lost 4 bases, with 4 bases between them. In germline, CDR1 is LNHDA, CDR2 SQIVND (reference sequence). The CDR3 spans 12 residues. CDR3 loop: CASSILNQPQHF. The CDR3 DNA sequence: TGTGCCAGTAGTATCTTGAATCAGCCCCAGCATTTT. The complete variable domain, with remaining parts taken from reference TRBV19 and TRBJ1-5, reads DGGITQSPKYLFRKEGQNVTLSCEQNLNHDAMYWYRQDPGQGLRLIYYSQIVNDFQKGDIAEGYSVSREKKESFPLTVTSAQKNPTAFYLCASSILNQPQHFGDGTRLSIL.